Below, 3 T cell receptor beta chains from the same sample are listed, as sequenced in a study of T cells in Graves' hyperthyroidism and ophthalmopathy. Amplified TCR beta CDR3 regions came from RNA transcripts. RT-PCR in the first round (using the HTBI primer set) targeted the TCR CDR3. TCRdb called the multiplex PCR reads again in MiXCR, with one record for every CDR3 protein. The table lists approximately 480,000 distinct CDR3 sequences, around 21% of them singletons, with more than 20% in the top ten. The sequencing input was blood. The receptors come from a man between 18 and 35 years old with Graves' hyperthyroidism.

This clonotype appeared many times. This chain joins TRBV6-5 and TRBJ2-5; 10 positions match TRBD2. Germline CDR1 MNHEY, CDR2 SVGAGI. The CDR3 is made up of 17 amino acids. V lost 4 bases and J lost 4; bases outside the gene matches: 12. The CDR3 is CASSSPRTAGGRETQYF. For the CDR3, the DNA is TGTGCCAGCAGTTCCCCTCGGACAGCGGGGGGGCGAGAGACCCAGTACTTC.

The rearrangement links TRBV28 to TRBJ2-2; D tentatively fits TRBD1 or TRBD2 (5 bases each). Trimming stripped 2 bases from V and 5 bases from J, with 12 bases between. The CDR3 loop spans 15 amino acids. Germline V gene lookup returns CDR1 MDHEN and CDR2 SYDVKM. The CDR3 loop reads CASSLGQGETGELFF. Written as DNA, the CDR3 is TGTGCCAGCAGTTTAGGGCAGGGAGAGACCGGGGAGCTGTTTTTT.

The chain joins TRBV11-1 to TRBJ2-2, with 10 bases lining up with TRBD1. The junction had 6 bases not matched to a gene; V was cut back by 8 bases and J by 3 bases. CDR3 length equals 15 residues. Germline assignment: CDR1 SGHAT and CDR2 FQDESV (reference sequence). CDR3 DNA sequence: TGTGCCAGCGCCATAGGACAGGGGGACACCGGGGAGCTGTTTTTT. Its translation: CASAIGQGDTGELFF.